A single sample is the source of the 7 T cell receptor beta chains below, sequenced in a study of cytomegalovirus exposure and HLA in healthy donors. The PCR contained 60 Vbeta and 13 Jbeta primers. Repertoires were generated with immunoSEQ multiplex PCR, while TCRdb's copy carries only in-frame clones and drops some. The sample gives 80,000 to 100,000 clones, about 70% of which show up once; less than 1.5% is in the top ten. Specimen: PBMCs. These receptors were collected from a female donor in good health and CMV-seronegative.

This clone was counted a single time. The rearrangement joins TRBV19 to TRBJ1-2, with unresolved D. Trimming took 3 bases from V and 3 from J, leaving 11 bases between them. This CDR3 is built from 14 residues. Germline V gives CDR1 LNHDA, CDR2 SQIVND (reference sequence). CDR3 DNA: TGTGCCAGTAGTATCTTGGGCACAGACTATGGCTACACCTTC. This encodes CASSILGTDYGYTF. The full variable domain, with the rest looked up from reference TRBV19 and TRBJ1-2, is DGGITQSPKYLFRKEGQNVTLSCEQNLNHDAMYWYRQDPGQGLRLIYYSQIVNDFQKGDIAEGYSVSREKKESFPLTVTSAQKNPTAFYLCASSILGTDYGYTFGSGTRLTVV.

The genes are TRBV13 and TRBJ1-1, with 12 nucleotides matching TRBD1. The germline V gene has CDR1 PRHDT and CDR2 FYEKMQ (reference sequence). With 4 bases clipped from V and 3 bases from J, the junction kept 6 bases outside the gene matches. This CDR3 spans 16 amino acids. The CDR3 is CASSSTGTGGYTEAFF. Written as DNA, the CDR3 is TGTGCCAGCAGCTCAACCGGGACAGGGGGCTACACTGAAGCTTTCTTT.

This sequence joins TRBV19 and TRBJ1-5; D remains ambiguous. The CDR3 spans 16 residues. Looked up from germline, CDR1 is LNHDA and CDR2 is SQIVND (reference sequence). V was clipped by 0 bases and J by 0 bases, with 9 bases between them. Written as DNA, the CDR3 is TGTGCCAGTAGTATAGACGGTTCGGGTAGCAATCAGCCCCAGCATTTT. Its protein is CASSIDGSGSNQPQHF.

The chain employs TRBV29-1 and TRBJ2-1, with 7 bases identical to TRBD1. In germline, CDR1 is SQVTM, CDR2 ANQGSEA. This CDR3 region has 14 residues. Trimming removed 2 bases from V and 7 bases from J; junction bases left unmatched: 8. The CDR3 DNA is TGCAGCGTTGAAACAGGGGAAGGGAAAAATGAGCAGTTCTTC. Residues: CSVETGEGKNEQFF.

This clone appeared a few times. The V and J genes are TRBV30 and TRBJ2-4; 8 bases fit TRBD1. V was clipped by 2 bases and J by 7 bases; unmatched bases: 7. CDR3 length: 14 residues. The V gene's germline CDR1 is GTSNPN and CDR2 SVGIG (reference sequence). The DNA for the CDR3 is TGTGCCTGGAGTCCGGGACAGGAGTGGAACATTCAGTACTTC. This encodes CAWSPGQEWNIQYF.

This chain uses TRBV21-1 with TRBJ2-3; the table gives TRBD2 as D, unverified against the DNA. TRBV21-1 is reported as a pseudogene. The CDR3 runs to 22 residues. The CDR3 region is CASSKVATGETLAGGPTDTQYF. In nucleotides, the CDR3 is TGTGCCAGCAGCAAAGTGGCGACAGGGGAAACTCTAGCGGGGGGGCCAACAGATACGCAGTATTTT.

The chain carries TRBV10-2 and TRBJ2-7, with D perhaps matching TRBD1 (5 bases). V was clipped by 4 bases and J by 2 bases, with 9 bases between them. The germline V gene encodes CDR1 WSHSY and CDR2 SAAADI. The CDR3 is 13 residues long. In DNA form, the CDR3 reads TGCGCCAGCAGTGCGACAGAGACCTACGAGCAGTACTTC. Its translation is CASSATETYEQYF.